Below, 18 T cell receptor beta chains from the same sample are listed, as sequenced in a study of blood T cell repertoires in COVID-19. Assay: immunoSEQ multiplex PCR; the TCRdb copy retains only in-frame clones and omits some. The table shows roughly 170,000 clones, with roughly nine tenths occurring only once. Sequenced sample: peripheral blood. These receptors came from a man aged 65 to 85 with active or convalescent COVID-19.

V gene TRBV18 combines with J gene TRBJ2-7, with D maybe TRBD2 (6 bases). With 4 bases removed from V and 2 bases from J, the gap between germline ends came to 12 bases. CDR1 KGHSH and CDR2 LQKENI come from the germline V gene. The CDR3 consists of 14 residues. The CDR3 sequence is CASSQRAAPYEQYF. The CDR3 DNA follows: TGTGCCAGCTCACAGCGGGCAGCTCCCTACGAGCAGTACTTC.

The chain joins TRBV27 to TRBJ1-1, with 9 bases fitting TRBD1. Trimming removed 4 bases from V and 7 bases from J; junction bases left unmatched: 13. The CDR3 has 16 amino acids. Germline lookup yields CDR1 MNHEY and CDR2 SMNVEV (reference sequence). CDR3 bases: TGTGCCAGCAGTTCCATCTTCCGGGACAGGGATGGTGAAGCTTTCTTT. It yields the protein CASSSIFRDRDGEAFF.

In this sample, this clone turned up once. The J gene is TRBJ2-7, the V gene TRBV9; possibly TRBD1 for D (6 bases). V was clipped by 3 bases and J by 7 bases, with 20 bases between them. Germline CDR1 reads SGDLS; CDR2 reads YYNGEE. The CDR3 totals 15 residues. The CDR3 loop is CASSGSGTIRGEQYF. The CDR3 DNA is TGTGCCAGCAGCGGTTCCGGGACAATAAGAGGGGAGCAGTACTTC.

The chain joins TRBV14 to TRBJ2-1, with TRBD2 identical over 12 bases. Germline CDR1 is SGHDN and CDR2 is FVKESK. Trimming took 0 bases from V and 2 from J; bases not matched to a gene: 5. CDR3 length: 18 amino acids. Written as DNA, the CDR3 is TGTGCCAGCAGCCAAGATGTTCTAGCGGGAGGGGCCTACAATGAGCAGTTCTTC. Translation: CASSQDVLAGGAYNEQFF.

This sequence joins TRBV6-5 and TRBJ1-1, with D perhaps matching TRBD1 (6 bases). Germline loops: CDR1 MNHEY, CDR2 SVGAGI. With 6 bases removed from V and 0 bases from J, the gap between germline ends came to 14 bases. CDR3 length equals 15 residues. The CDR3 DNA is TGTGCCAGCAGCGTTCATGGACAGCTGAACACTGAAGCTTTCTTT. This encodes CASSVHGQLNTEAFF.

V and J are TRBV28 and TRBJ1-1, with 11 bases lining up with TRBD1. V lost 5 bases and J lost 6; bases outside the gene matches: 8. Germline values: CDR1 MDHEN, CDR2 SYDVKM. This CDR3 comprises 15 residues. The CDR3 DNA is TGTGCCAGCAGTAGGACAGGGGGCTGGGGGTCTGAAGCTTTCTTT. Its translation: CASSRTGGWGSEAFF.

CDR3 bases: TGTGCCAGCAGCTTGGGGCCCAAGAACACTGAAGCTTTCTTT. Its translation is CASSLGPKNTEAFF. This chain connects TRBV11-1 to TRBJ1-1; possible D gene TRBD1, 5 bases. V dropped 3 bases and J dropped 1 base, with 9 bases sitting between them. The germline V gene encodes CDR1 SGHAT and CDR2 FQDESV (reference sequence). This CDR3 region has 14 residues.

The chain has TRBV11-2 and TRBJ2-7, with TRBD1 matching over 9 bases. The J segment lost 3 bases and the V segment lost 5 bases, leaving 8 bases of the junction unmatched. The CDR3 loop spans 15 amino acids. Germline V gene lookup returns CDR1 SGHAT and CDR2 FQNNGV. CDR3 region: CASSPGTGTLYEQYF. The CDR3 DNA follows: TGTGCCAGCAGCCCCGGGACAGGGACCCTCTACGAGCAGTACTTC.

CDR3 bases: TGTGCCACCAGCAGAAGAACCGGGACAGGGAGTTTTGGAAACACCATATATTTT. This codes for CATSRRTGTGSFGNTIYF. The gene calls are TRBV15 and TRBJ1-3; TRBD1 aligns across 9 bases. In germline, CDR1 is LNHNV, CDR2 YYDKDF (reference sequence). The trim removed 2 bases at V and 3 bases at J, leaving 11 bases unmatched. CDR3 length: 18 residues. The full variable domain, completed using reference TRBV15 and TRBJ1-3, is DAMVIQNPRYQVTQFGKPVTLSCSQTLNHNVMYWYQQKSSQAPKLLFHYYDKDFNNEADTPDNFQSRRPNTSFCFLDIRSPGLGDTAMYLCATSRRTGTGSFGNTIYFGEGSWLTVV.

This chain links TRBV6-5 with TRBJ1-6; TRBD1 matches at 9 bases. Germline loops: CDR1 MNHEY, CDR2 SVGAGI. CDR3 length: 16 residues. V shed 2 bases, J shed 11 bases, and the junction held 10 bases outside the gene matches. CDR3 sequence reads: CASSYGTGTGSTPLHF. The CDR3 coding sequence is TGTGCCAGCAGTTACGGAACCGGGACAGGGAGTACACCCCTCCACTTT.

CDR3 in amino acids: CASRYQGNSPLHF. CDR3 sequence (DNA): TGTGCCAGCAGATACCAGGGGAATTCACCCCTCCACTTT. The chain employs TRBV6-2 or TRBV6-3 and TRBJ1-6; D possibly corresponds to TRBD1 (6 bases). Germline V gene lookup returns CDR1 MNHEY and CDR2 SVGEGT. The CDR3 contains 13 residues. Trimming pared 6 bases from V and 7 bases from J, leaving 10 bases between.

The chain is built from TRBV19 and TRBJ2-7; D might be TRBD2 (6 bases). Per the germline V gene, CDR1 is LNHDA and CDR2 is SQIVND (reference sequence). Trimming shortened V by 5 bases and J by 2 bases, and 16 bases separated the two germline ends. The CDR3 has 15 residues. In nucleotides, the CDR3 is TGTGCCAGTAGTCCCCGTCTAGCGTTCCCCTACGAGCAGTACTTC. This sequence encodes CASSPRLAFPYEQYF.

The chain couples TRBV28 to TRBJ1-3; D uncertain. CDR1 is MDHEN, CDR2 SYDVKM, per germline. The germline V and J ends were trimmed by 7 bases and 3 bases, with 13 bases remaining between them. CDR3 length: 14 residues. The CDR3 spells CASTLGGYGNTIYF. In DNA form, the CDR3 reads TGTGCCAGCACCTTAGGAGGATATGGAAACACCATATATTTT.

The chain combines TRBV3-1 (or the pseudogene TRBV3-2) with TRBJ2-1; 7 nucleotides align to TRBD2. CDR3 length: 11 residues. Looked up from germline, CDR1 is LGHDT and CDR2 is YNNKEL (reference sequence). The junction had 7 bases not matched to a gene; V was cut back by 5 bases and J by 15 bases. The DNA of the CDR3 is TGTGCCAGCAGCTCCCGGGGGGTGTGGTTCTTC. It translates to CASSSRGVWFF.

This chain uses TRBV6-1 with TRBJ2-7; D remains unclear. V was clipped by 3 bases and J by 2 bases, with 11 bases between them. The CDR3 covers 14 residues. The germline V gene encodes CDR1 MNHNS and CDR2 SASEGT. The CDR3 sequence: CASSEMRGTYEQYF. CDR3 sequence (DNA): TGTGCCAGCAGTGAGATGAGAGGAACCTACGAGCAGTACTTC.

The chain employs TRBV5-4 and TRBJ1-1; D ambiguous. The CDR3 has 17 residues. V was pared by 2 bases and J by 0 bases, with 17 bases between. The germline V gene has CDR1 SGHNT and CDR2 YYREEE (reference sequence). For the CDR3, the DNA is TGTGCCAGCAGCTTAAGCCCGGGAGTGGGAATGAACACTGAAGCTTTCTTT. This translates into CASSLSPGVGMNTEAFF.

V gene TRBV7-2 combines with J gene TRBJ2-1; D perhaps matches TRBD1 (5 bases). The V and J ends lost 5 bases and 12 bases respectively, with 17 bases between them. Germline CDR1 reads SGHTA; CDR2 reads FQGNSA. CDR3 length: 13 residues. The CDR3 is CASSPYLTVGQFF. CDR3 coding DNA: TGTGCCAGCAGCCCCTACCTGACAGTAGGGCAGTTCTTC.

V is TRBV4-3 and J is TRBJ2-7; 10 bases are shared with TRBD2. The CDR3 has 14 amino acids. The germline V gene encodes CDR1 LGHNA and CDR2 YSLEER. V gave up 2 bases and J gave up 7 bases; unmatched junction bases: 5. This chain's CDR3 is CASSQLAGVREQYF. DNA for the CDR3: TGCGCCAGCAGCCAACTAGCGGGAGTGAGAGAGCAGTACTTC.